This T cell receptor beta chain was captured in a study of identical twins. Each CDR3 protein is one row after TCRdb ran MiXCR on the 5' RACE reads. The data show hundreds of thousands of distinct CDR3 sequences, with 20% to 25% seen just once and approximately 4.3% held by the top ten. The V gene lost 4 bases and the J gene lost 9 bases, with 13 bases spanning the gap. Germline CDR1 is SNHLY and CDR2 is FYNNEI. The CDR3 contains 13 residues. This clonotype was detected a few times. The sample was also linked to a second study, of T cells expressing NK-cell markers. In that study: From sorted CD3+CD56+NKG2C+, CD3+CD56+NKG2C- and CD3+CD56-NKG2C+ T cells came the TCR beta repertoires. Among CD8+ T cells from about six donors, dominant NKG2C+ clonotypes accounted for about 1.0-8%. In a few donors, dominant clonotypes made up roughly 25-60.1% of CD3+CD56-NKG2C+ cells.

The sequence derives from a woman younger than 35 in good health. The chain uses TRBV2 and TRBJ2-1; the D gene is possibly TRBD1 (5 bases). The sample consisted of PBMCs. In nucleotides, the CDR3 is TGTGCCAGCAGTGGGTGGACACCGGGTGAGCAGTTCTTC. Translated, it gives CASSGWTPGEQFF.